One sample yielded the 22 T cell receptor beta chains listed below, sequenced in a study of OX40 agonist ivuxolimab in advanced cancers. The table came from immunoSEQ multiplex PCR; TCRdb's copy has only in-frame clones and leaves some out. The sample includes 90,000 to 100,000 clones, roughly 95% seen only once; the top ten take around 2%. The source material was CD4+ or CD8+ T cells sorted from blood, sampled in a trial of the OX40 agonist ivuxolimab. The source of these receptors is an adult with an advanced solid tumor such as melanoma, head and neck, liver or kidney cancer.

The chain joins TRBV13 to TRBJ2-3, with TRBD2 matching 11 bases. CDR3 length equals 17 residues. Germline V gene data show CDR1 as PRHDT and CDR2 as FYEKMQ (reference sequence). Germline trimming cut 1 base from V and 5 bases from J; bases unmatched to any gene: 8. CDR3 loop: CASSLAVAGGLGDTQYF. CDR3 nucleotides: TGTGCCAGCAGCTTAGCCGTAGCGGGGGGGCTTGGAGATACGCAGTATTTT.

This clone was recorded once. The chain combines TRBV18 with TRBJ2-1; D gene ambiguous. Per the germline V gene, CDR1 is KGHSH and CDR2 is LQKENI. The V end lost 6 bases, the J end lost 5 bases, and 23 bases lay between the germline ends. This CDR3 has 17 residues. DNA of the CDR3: TGTGCCAGCTCCACCACCCTGATGTATGAGGCCAACAATGAGCAGTTCTTC. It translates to CASSTTLMYEANNEQFF.

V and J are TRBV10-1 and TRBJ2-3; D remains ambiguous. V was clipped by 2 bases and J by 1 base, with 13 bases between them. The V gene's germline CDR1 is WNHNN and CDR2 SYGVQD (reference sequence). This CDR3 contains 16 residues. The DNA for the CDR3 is TGCGCCAGCAGTGAGAGTCGCGTAGCAGGCACAGATACGCAGTATTTT. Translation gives CASSESRVAGTDTQYF.

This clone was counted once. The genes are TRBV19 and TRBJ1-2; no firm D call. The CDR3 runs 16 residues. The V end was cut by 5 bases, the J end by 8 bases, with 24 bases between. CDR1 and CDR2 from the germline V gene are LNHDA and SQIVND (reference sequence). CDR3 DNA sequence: TGTGCCAGTAGTGTCCCTCAGGATTTTCCCCGTTTCGGCTACACCTTC. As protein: CASSVPQDFPRFGYTF.

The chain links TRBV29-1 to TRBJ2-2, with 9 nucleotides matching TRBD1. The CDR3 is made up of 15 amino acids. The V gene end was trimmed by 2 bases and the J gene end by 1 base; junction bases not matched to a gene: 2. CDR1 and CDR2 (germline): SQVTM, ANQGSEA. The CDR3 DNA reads TGCAGCGTTGAAAGGACAGGGGTGAACACCGGGGAGCTGTTTTTT. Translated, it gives CSVERTGVNTGELFF.

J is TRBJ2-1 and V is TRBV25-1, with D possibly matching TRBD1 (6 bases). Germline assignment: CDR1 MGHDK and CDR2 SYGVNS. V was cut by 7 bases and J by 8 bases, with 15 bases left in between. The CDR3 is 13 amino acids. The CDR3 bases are TGTGCCAGCAAAGGGGCTACAGGGTATGAGCAGTTCTTC. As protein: CASKGATGYEQFF.

The CDR3 is CSVDAGNYGYTF. CDR3 nucleotide sequence: TGCAGCGTTGATGCGGGTAACTATGGCTACACCTTC. V gene TRBV29-1 combines with J gene TRBJ1-2; the D is unclear. Germline-derived CDR1 and CDR2 are SQVTM and ANQGSEA. V lost 3 bases to trimming and J lost 1 base, with 6 bases between them. CDR3 length: 12 residues.

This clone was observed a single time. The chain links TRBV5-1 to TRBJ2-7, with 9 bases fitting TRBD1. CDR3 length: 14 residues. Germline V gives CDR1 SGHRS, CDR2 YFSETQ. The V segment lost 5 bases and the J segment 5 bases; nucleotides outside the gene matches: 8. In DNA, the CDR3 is TGCGCCAGCAGTTCCGGGACAGGGTTGGACGAGCAGTACTTC. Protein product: CASSSGTGLDEQYF. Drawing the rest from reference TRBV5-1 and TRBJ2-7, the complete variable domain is KAGVTQTPRYLIKTRGQQVTLSCSPISGHRSVSWYQQTPGQGLQFLFEYFSETQRNKGNFPGRFSGRQFSNSRSEMNVSTLELGDSALYLCASSSGTGLDEQYFGPGTRLTVT.

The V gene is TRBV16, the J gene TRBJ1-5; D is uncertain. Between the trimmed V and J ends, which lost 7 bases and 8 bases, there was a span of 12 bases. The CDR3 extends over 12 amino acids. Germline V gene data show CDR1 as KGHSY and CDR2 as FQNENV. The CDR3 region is CASTPSSEPQHF. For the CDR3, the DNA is TGTGCCAGCACCCCAAGTTCAGAGCCCCAGCATTTT.

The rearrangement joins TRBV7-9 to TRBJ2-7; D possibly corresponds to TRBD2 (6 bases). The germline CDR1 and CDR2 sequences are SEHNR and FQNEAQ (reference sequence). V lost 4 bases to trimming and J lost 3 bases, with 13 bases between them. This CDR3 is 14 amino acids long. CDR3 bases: TGTGCCAGCAGCTATCCGGGAGTTAACTACGAGCAGTACTTC. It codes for CASSYPGVNYEQYF.

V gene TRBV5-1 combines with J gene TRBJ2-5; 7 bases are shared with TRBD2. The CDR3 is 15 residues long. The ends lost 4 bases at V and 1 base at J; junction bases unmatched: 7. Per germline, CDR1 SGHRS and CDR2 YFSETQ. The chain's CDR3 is CASSVLRGVQETQYF. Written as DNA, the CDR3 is TGCGCCAGCAGCGTATTACGGGGGGTCCAAGAGACCCAGTACTTC. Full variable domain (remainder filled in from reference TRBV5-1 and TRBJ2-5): KAGVTQTPRYLIKTRGQQVTLSCSPISGHRSVSWYQQTPGQGLQFLFEYFSETQRNKGNFPGRFSGRQFSNSRSEMNVSTLELGDSALYLCASSVLRGVQETQYFGPGTRLLVL.

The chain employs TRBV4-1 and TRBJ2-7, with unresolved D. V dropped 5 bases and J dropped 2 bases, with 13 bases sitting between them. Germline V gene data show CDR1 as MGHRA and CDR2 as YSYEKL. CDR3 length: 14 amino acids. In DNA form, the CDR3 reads TGCGCCAGCAGCGCCTCCGCAGGTACCTACGAGCAGTACTTC. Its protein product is CASSASAGTYEQYF.

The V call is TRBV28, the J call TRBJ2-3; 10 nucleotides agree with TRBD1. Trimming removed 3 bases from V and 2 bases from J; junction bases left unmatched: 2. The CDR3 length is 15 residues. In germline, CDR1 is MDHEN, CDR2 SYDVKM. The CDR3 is CASSFGTGDTDTQYF. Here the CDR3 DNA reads TGTGCCAGCAGTTTTGGGACAGGGGACACAGATACGCAGTATTTT.

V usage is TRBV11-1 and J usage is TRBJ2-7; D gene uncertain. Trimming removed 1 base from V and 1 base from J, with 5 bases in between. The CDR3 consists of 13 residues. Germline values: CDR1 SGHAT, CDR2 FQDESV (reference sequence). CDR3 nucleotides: TGTGCCAGCAGCTTAGACCCGTCCTACGAGCAGTACTTC. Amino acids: CASSLDPSYEQYF. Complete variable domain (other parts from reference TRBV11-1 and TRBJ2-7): EAEVAQSPRYKITEKSQAVAFWCDPISGHATLYWYRQILGQGPELLVQFQDESVVDDSQLPKDRFSAERLKGVDSTLKIQPAELGDSAMYLCASSLDPSYEQYFGPGTRLTVT.

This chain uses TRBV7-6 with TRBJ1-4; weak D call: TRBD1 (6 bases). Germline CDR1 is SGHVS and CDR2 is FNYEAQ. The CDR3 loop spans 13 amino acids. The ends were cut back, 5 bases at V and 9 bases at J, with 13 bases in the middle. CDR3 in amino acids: CASSQEWGQKLFF. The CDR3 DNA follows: TGTGCCAGCAGCCAAGAGTGGGGGCAAAAACTGTTTTTT.

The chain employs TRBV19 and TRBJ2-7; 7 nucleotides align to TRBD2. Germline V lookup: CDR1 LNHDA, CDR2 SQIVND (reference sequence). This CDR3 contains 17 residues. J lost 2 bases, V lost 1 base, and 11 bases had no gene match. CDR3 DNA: TGTGCCAGTAGTATAGCTAGCGGAGCCCTTATGGCCTACGAGCAGTACTTC. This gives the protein CASSIASGALMAYEQYF.

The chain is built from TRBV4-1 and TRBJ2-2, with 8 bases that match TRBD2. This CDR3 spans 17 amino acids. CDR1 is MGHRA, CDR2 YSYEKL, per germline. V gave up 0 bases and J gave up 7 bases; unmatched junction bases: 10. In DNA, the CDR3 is TGCGCCAGCAGCCAAGATCTAGAGCGGGGGAGGTTCGGGGAGCTGTTTTTT. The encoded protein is CASSQDLERGRFGELFF.

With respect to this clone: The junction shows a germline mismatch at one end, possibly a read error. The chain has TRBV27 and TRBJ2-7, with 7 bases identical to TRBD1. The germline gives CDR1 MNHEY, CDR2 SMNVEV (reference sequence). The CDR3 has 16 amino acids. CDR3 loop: CASSLSPGQASYEQYF. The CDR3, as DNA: TGTGCCAGCAGTCTATCGCCCGGACAGGCCTCCTACGAGCAGTACTTC.

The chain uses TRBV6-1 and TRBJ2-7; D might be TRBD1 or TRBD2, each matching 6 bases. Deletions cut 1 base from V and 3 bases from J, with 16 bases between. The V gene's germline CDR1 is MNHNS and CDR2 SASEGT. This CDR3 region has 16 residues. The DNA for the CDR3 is TGTGCCAGCAGTGAAGAGGAGGGGGTTTGGGACTACGAGCAGTACTTC. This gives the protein CASSEEEGVWDYEQYF.

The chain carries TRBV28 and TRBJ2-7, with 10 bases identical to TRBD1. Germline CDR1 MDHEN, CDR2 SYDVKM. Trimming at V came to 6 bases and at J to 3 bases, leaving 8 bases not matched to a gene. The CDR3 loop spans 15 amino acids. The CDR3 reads CASSHGTGEGYEQYF. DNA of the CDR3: TGTGCCAGCAGCCACGGGACAGGGGAAGGCTACGAGCAGTACTTC. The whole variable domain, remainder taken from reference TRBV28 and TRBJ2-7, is DVKVTQSSRYLVKRTGEKVFLECVQDMDHENMFWYRQDPGLGLRLIYFSYDVKMKEKGDIPEGYSVSREKKERFSLILESASTNQTSMYLCASSHGTGEGYEQYFGPGTRLTVT.

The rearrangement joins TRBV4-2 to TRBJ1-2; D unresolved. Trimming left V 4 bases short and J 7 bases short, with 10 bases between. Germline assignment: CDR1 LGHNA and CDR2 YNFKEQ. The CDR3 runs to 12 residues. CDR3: CASSLLGSGYTF. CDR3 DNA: TGTGCCAGCAGCCTCCTTGGCTCTGGCTACACCTTC.

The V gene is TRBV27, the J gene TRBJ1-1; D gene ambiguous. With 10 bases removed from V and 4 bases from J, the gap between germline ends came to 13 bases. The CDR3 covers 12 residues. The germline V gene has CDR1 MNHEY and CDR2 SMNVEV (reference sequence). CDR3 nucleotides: TGTGCCACCCAAACGGGTGGCACTGAAGCTTTCTTT. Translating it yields CATQTGGTEAFF.